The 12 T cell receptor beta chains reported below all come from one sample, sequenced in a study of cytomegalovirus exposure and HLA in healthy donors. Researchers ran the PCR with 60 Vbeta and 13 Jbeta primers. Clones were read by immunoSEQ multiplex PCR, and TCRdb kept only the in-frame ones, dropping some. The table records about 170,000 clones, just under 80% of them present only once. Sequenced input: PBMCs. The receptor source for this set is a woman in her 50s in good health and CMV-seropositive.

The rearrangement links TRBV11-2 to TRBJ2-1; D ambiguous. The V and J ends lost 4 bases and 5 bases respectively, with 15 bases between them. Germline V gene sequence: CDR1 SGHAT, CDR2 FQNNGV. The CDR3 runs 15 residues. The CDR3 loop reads CASSSPGLYHNEQFF. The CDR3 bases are TGTGCCAGCAGCTCACCGGGTCTTTACCACAATGAGCAGTTCTTC.

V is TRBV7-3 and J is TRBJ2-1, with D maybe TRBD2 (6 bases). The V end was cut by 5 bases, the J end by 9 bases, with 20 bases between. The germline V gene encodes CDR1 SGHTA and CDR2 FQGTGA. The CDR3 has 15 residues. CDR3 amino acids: CASSITGTPPREQFF. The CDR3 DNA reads TGTGCCAGCAGCATTACCGGGACTCCACCTCGTGAGCAGTTCTTC.

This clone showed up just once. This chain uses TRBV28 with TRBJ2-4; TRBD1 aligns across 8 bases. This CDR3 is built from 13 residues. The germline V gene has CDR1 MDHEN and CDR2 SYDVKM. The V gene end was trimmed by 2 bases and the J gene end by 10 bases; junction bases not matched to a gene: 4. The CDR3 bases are TGTGCCAGCAGTTTAGAACAGGGGGTAATTCAGTACTTC. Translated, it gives CASSLEQGVIQYF.

CDR3 amino acids: CASSFWTSGRKNIQYF. The CDR3 DNA reads as TGTGCCAGCAGCTTTTGGACTAGCGGGAGAAAAAACATTCAGTACTTC. The chain links TRBV5-6 to TRBJ2-4; 13 nucleotides match TRBD2. CDR3 length: 16 amino acids. CDR1 and CDR2 (germline): SGHDT, YYEEEE. J was trimmed by 4 bases and V by 2 bases; bases with no gene match: 3.

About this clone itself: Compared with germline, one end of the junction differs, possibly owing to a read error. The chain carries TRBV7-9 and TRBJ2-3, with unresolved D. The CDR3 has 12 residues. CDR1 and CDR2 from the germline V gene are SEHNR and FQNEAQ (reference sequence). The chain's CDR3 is CSSSLYINTQYF. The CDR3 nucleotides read TGTTCCAGCAGCTTATACATAAATACGCAGTATTTT.

In nucleotides, the CDR3 is TGTGCCAGCAGCTTAGTATTGTCGGGAGGAAACACCATATATTTT. It is translated as CASSLVLSGGNTIYF. The genes are TRBV7-2 and TRBJ1-3; D unclear. In germline, CDR1 is SGHTA, CDR2 FQGNSA. CDR3 length equals 15 residues. Trimming shortened V by 1 base and J by 4 bases, and 11 bases separated the two germline ends.

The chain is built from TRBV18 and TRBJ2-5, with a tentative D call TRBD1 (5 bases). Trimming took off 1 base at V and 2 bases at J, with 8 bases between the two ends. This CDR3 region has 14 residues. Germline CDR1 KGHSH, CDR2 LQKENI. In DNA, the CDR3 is TGTGCCAGCTCACCACAGGGGTCGCAAGAGACCCAGTACTTC. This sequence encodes CASSPQGSQETQYF.

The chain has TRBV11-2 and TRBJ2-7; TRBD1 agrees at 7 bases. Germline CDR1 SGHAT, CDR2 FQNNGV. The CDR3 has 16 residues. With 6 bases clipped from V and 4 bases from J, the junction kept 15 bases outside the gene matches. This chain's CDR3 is CASSRRGTELLYEQYF. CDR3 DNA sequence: TGTGCCAGCAGTCGCCGAGGGACAGAGCTTTTGTACGAGCAGTACTTC.

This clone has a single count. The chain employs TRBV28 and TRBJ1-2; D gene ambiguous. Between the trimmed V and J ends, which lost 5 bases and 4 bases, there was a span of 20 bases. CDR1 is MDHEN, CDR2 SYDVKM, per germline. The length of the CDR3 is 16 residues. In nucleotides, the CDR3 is TGTGCCAGCAGTACCCCAGGAGGGTCAGTTGCCTATGGCTACACCTTC. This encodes CASSTPGGSVAYGYTF.

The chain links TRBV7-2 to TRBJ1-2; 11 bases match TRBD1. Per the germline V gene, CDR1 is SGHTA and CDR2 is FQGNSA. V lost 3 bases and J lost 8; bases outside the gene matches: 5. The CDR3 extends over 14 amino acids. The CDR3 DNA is TGTGCCAGCAGCTTCGGACAGGGGGCGCAGGGCTACACCTTC. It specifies CASSFGQGAQGYTF.

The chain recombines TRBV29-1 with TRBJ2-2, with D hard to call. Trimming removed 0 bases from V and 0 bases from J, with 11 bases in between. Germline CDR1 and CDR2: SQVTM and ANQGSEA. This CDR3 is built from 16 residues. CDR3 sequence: CSVEERPDSNTGELFF. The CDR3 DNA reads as TGCAGCGTTGAAGAGAGGCCGGATTCGAACACCGGGGAGCTGTTTTTT.

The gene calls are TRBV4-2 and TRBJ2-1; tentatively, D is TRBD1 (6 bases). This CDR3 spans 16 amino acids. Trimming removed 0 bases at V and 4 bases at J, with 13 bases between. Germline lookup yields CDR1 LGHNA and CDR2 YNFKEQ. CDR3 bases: TGTGCCAGCAGCCAAGAGGCCAGGGGCCCTTACAATGAGCAGTTCTTC. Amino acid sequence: CASSQEARGPYNEQFF.